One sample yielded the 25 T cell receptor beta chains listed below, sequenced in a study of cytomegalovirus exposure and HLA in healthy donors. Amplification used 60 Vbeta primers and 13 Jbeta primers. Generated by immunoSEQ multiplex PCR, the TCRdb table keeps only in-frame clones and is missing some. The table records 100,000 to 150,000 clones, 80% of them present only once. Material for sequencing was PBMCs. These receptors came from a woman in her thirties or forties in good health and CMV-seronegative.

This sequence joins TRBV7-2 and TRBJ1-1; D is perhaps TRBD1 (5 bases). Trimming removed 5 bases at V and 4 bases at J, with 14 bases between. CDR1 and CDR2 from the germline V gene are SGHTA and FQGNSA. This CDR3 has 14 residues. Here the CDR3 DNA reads TGTGCCAGCAGCCCAGGATCGGGGGTCACTGAAGCTTTCTTT. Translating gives CASSPGSGVTEAFF.

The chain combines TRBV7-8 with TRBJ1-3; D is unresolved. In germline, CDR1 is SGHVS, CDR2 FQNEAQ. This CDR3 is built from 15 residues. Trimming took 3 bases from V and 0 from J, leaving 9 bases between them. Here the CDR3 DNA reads TGTGCCAGCAGCTTTACAGATTTCTCTGGAAACACCATATATTTT. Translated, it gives CASSFTDFSGNTIYF.

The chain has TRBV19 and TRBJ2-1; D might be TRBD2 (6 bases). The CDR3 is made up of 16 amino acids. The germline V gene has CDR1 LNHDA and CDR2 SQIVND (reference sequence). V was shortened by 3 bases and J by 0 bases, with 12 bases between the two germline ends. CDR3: CASSILATNSYNEQFF. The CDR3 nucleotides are TGTGCCAGTAGTATCCTAGCGACCAACTCCTACAATGAGCAGTTCTTC.

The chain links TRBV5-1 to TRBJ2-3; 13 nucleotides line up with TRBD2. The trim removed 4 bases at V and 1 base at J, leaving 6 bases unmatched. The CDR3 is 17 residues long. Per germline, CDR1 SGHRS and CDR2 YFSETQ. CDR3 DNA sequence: TGCGCCAGCAGCGAGGGACTAGCGGGATTCGGCACAGATACGCAGTATTTT. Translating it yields CASSEGLAGFGTDTQYF. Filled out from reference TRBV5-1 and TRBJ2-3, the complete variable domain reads KAGVTQTPRYLIKTRGQQVTLSCSPISGHRSVSWYQQTPGQGLQFLFEYFSETQRNKGNFPGRFSGRQFSNSRSEMNVSTLELGDSALYLCASSEGLAGFGTDTQYFGPGTRLTVL.

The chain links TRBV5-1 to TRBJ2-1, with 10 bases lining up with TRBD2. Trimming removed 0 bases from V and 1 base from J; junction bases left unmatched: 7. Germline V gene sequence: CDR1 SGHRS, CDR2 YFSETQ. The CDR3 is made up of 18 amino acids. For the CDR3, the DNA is TGCGCCAGCAGCTTGGATCCTAGCGGGAGCGGGTCCTACAATGAGCAGTTCTTC. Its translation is CASSLDPSGSGSYNEQFF.

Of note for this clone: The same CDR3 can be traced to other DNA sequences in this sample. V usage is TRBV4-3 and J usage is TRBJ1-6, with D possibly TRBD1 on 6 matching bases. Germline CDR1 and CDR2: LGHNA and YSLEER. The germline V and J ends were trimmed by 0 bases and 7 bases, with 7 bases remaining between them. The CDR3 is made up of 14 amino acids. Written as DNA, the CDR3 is TGCGCCAGCAGCCAAGATAGGGGGAATTCACCCCTCCACTTT. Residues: CASSQDRGNSPLHF.

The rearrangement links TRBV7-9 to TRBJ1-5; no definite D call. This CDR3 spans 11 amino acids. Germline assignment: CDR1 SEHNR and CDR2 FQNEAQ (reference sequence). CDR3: CASMGDGAQHF. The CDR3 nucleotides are TGTGCTTCCATGGGCGACGGGGCCCAGCATTTT.

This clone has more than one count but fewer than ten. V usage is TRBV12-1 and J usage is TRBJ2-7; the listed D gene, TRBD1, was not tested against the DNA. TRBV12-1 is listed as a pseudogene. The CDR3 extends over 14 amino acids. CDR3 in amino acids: CASNGPGQGYEQYF. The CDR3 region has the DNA TGTGCCAGCAACGGACCGGGACAGGGATACGAGCAGTACTTC.

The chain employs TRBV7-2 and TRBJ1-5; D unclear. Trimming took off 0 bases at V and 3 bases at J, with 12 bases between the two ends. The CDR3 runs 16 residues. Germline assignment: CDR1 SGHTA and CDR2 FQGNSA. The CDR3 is CASSLAGSLANQPQHF. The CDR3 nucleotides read TGTGCCAGCAGCTTAGCCGGCAGCTTAGCCAATCAGCCCCAGCATTTT.

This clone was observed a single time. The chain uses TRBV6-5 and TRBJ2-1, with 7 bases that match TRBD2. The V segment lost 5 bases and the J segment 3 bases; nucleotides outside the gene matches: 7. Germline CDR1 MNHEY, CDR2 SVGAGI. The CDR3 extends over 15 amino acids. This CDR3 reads CASSAIAGGYNEQFF. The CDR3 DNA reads TGTGCCAGCAGTGCCATAGCGGGTGGCTACAATGAGCAGTTCTTC.

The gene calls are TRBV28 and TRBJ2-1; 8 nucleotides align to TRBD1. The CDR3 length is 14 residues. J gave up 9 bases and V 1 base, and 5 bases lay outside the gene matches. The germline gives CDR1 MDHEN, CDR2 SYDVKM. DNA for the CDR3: TGTGCCAGCAGTTTATCCAGGGGGCTTGCTGAGCAGTTCTTC. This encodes CASSLSRGLAEQFF.

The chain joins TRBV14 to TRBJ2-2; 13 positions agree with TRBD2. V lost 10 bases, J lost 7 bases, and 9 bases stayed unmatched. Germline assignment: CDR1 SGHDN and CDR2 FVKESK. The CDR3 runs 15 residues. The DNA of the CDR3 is TGTGCCACCTCCGGGACTAGCGGGGCGTACGGGGAGCTGTTTTTT. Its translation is CATSGTSGAYGELFF.

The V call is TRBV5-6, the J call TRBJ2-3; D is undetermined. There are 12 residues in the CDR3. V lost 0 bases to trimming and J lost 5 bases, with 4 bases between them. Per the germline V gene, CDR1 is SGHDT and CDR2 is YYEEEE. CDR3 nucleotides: TGTGCCAGCAGCTTGGATCTAGATACGCAGTATTTT. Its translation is CASSLDLDTQYF.

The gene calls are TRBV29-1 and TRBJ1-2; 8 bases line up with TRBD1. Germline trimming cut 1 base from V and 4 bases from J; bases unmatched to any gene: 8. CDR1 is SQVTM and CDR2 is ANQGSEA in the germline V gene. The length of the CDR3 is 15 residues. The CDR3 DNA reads TGCAGCGTTGAAGCTCCGGGACAGGACCCCTATGGCTACACCTTC. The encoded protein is CSVEAPGQDPYGYTF.

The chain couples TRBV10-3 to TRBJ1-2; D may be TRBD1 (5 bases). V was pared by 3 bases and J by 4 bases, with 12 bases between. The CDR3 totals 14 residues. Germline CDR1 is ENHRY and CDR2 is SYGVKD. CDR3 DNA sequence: TGTGCCATCAGTGATGATCCGGGACTCTATGGCTACACCTTC. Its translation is CAISDDPGLYGYTF.

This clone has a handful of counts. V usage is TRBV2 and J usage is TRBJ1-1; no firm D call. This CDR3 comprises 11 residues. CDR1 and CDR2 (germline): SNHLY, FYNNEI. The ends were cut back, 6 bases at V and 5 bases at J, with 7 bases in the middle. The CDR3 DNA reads TGTGCCAGCAGCGACGGGACTGAAGCTTTCTTT. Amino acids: CASSDGTEAFF. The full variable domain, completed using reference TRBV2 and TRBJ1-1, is EPEVTQTPSHQVTQMGQEVILRCVPISNHLYFYWYRQILGQKVEFLVSFYNNEISEKSEIFDDQFSVERPDGSNFTLKIRSTKLEDSAMYFCASSDGTEAFFGQGTRLTVV.

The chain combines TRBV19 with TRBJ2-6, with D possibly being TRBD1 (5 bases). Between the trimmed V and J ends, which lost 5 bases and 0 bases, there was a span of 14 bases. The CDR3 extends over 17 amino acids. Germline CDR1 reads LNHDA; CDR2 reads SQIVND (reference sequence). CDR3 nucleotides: TGTGCCAGTAGTCCGCGACAGTTTTTCTCTGGGGCCAACGTCCTGACTTTC. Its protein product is CASSPRQFFSGANVLTF.

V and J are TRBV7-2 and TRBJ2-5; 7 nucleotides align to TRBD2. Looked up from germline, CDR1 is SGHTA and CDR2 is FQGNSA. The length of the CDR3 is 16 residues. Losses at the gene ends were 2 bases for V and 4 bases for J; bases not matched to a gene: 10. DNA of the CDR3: TGTGCCAGCAGCTTAAGCGTCCAGCGGGGTTCAGAGACCCAGTACTTC. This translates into CASSLSVQRGSETQYF.

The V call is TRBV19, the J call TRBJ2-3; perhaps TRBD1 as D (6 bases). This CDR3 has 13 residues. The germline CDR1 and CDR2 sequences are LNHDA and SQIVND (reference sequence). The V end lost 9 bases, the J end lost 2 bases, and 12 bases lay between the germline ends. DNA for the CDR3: TGTGCCAGCGCCGACAGGCTCACAGATACGCAGTATTTT. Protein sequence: CASADRLTDTQYF.

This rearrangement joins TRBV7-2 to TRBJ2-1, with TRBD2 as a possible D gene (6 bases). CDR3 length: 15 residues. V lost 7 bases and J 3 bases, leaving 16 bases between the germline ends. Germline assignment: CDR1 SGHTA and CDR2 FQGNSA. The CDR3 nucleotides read TGTGCCAGCACCCGCGGAGGGCTACTCTACAATGAGCAGTTCTTC. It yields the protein CASTRGGLLYNEQFF.

CDR3 coding DNA: TGTGCCAGCAGCTTACAAAGAGGGCAAGACTATGGCTACACCTTC. Translated, it gives CASSLQRGQDYGYTF. The chain is built from TRBV7-9 and TRBJ1-2; D remains ambiguous. V dropped 2 bases and J dropped 3 bases, with 13 bases sitting between them. The CDR3 loop spans 15 amino acids. The germline CDR1 and CDR2 sequences are SEHNR and FQNEAQ (reference sequence). Drawing the rest from reference TRBV7-9 and TRBJ1-2, the complete variable domain is DTGVSQNPRHKITKRGQNVTFRCDPISEHNRLYWYRQTLGQGPEFLTYFQNEAQLEKSRLLSDRFSAERPKGSFSTLEIQRTEQGDSAMYLCASSLQRGQDYGYTFGSGTRLTVV.

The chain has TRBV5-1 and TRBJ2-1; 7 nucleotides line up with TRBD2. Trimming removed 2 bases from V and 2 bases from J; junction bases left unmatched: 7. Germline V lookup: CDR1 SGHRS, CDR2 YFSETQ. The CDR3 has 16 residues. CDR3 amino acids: CASSLPGRGTYNEQFF. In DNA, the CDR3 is TGCGCCAGCAGCTTACCTGGGCGGGGGACCTACAATGAGCAGTTCTTC.

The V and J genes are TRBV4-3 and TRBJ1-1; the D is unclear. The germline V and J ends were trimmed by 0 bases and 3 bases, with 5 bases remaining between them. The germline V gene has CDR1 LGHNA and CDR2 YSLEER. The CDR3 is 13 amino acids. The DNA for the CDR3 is TGCGCCAGCAGCCAAGAAACGGACACTGAAGCTTTCTTT. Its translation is CASSQETDTEAFF.

CDR3 nucleotide sequence: TGTGCCAGCAGCGGACAGGGGAGGGACACTGAAGCTTTCTTT. It specifies CASSGQGRDTEAFF. The chain joins TRBV9 to TRBJ1-1; 8 nucleotides align to TRBD1. CDR1 SGDLS and CDR2 YYNGEE come from the germline V gene. CDR3 length: 14 residues. The V segment lost 3 bases and the J segment 3 bases; nucleotides outside the gene matches: 4. The full variable domain, in which reference TRBV9 and TRBJ1-1 provide the parts outside the CDR3, is DSGVTQTPKHLITATGQRVTLRCSPRSGDLSVYWYQQSLDQGLQFLIQYYNGEERAKGNILERFSAQQFPDLHSELNLSSLELGDSALYFCASSGQGRDTEAFFGQGTRLTVV.

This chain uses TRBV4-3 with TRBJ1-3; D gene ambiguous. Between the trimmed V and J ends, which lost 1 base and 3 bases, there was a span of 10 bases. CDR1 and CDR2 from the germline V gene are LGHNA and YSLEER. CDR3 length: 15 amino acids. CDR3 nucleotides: TGCGCCAGCAGCCAAGGCAGACATCTTGGAAACACCATATATTTT. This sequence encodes CASSQGRHLGNTIYF.